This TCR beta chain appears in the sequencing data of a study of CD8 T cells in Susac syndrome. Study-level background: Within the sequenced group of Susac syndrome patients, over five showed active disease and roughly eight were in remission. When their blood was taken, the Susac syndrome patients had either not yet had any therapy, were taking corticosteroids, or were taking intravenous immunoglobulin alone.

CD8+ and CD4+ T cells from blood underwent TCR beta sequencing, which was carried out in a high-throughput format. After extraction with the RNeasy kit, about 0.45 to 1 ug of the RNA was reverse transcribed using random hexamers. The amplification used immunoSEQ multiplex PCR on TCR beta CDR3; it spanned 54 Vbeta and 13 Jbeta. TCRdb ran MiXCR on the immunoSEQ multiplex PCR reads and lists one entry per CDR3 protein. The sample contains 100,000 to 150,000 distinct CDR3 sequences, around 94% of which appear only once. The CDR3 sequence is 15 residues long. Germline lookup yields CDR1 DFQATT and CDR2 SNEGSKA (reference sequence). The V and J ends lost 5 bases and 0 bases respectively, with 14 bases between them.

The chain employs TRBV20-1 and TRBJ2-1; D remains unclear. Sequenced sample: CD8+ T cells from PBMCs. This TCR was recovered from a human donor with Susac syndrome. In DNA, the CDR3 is TGCAGTGCTCCCTTTTGGGCCCCCTCCTACAATGAGCAGTTCTTC. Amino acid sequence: CSAPFWAPSYNEQFF.